This T cell receptor beta chain was captured in a study of blood T cells in healthy people across ages. PCR was performed a second time for roughly 7 to 12 cycles using a sample-barcoded 5' primer and a J-beta primer mix. TCRdb fed the 5' RACE reads into MiXCR, producing one record per CDR3 protein. The table records 1.5 million to 2 million distinct CDR3 sequences, roughly 49% of them present only once. Germline-derived CDR1 and CDR2 are SGDLS and YYNGEE. The V end was cut by 3 bases, the J end by 9 bases, with 7 bases between. The CDR3 totals 11 residues. This clonotype has a handful of counts. The TCR sequence derives from a woman between 35 and 50 years old in good health. The gene calls are TRBV9 and TRBJ2-1, with D possibly matching TRBD2 (5 bases). Source material: blood. In DNA, the CDR3 is TGTGCCAGCAGCGGGGCGGGTGAGCAGTTCTTC. As protein: CASSGAGEQFF.